What follows is one TCR beta chain and its context. This clone has a handful of counts. Which antigen it targets is not known. Base quality data are lacking; no much larger clone is found one base away. This record belongs to a study of shared clonotypes between healthy human individuals (TCRdb year 2020). About the full investigation: Two women and three men aged 18 to 49 years were included in the cohort. Blood TCR repertoires of about 5 healthy adults were deeply sequenced to estimate repertoire size and the extent of clonotype sharing between individuals. Between about 0.94 and 8.9 billion PBMCs per donor were obtained by leukapheresis. To increase sequencing depth and limit assay-specific biases, different laboratories used diverse techniques to prepare libraries and sequence TCR repertoires. Per donor, three plates each were used for CD4 naive and CD4 memory, two for CD8 naive, and one for CD8 memory.

Healthy HIV-negative adults with no recently reported acute infections or vaccinations were included as donors. All donors were Caucasian adults living in Nashville, Tennessee, USA. Magnetic negative selection was used to enrich CD4+ T cells, after which naive cells were positively selected on CD45RA and the negative fraction became the memory subset. Blood was obtained by leukapheresis, after which PBMCs were separated by Ficoll-Histopaque density gradient centrifugation and cryopreserved in liquid nitrogen vapor phase. Analytical flow cytometry was used to check the purity and quantity of each magnetically sorted T cell population. Genomic DNA was isolated from each sorted fraction and quantified by UV absorbance on a Nanodrop 2000c. Summary of the overall study and its limitations: Clonotypes shared by all four sorted-subset donors showed higher generation probabilities than non-shared clonotypes. Naive subsets generally had larger estimated clonotype richness than memory subsets did. Sharing across a few donors was observed for about 5% of naive CD4, about 3.2% of naive CD8, 2% to 2.5% of memory CD4, and about 0.4% of memory CD8 clonotypes. Sampling was restricted to blood, and TCR repertoires in tissues likely differ from the TCR repertoires found in blood. Pairwise subsampling indicated that sequencing depth was expected to affect the degree of clonotype sharing among donors. Even with the large sequencing depth, rarefaction of the sorted-subset datasets indicated that sequencing was incomplete. Because the study included a small number of donors, the genetic and exposure-history diversity represented was limited.

Using the deep immunoSEQ assay, TCR CDR3 regions were amplified from genomic DNA by multiplex PCR. Extracted genomic DNA from each cell subset was spread evenly across all wells of several immunoSEQ 96-well plates, with each plate serving as a replicate. For sorted subsets, around 200 ng genomic DNA, equal to about 30,000 T cell genomes, was loaded into each replicate PCR. Purified libraries were quantified with a Qubit 3.0 fluorometer, sized on a Bioanalyzer 2100, and re-quantified with the KAPA Library Quantification kit. Every immunoSEQ 96-well plate was sequenced on a dedicated single-read 150-cycle Illumina NextSeq 550 flow cell. Regarding the original processing steps: The immunoSEQ output contained only junctional sequences without quality scores, so filtering could not match that applied to full-length reads. To assign V/J genes and CDR3, sequences were annotated against IMGT germline references using PyIR, a Python wrapper for IgBLAST v1.9. Any read was removed if the V/J assignment was weak (E-value above 1e-6), the CDR3 was missing, or the read contained stop codons, out-of-frame junctions, or ambiguous translated residues. V3J clonotypes were defined as sequences sharing an identical inferred V gene, J gene, and CDR3 amino acid sequence. To compute the percentage overlap between repertoires, the number of shared unique clonotypes was divided by the size of the smaller repertoire. Three approaches were used to assess repertoire richness: RTK rarefaction, the Chao1 estimator, and Recon v2.1 estimates of unobserved clonotypes. OLGA was used to compute generation probabilities for all TCRbeta clonotypes that the gDNA method yielded from four donors. TCRdb mirrors the immuneACCESS table, restricted to in-frame sequences. Some clones are absent from its copies; in checked studies, under half trace to an unresolved V gene, and the reason for the others is unknown. That table supplies the V and J calls and clone size; D and trimming were determined from the DNA. This sample holds roughly 1,000,000 clones; about 80% were observed only once. The ten largest make up under 0.65% of the sample.

From its cysteine to its phenylalanine, the CDR3 spans 15 amino acids. CDR3 DNA is the only sequence kept; it has 45 bases, read in frame from the first base. CDR1 is given as SGHNT and CDR2 as YYREEE, both from the germline V gene (reference sequence). Compared with germline, V lacks 4 bases and J lacks 3 bases; bases without a gene match: 5. Material: memory CD4+ T cells from PBMCs. According to the study, the label for this sample's cell subset or site signals: CD45RA-negative fraction. The receptor was derived from a man between 18 and 35 years old in good health. Some clones in this sample may be carry-over from other donors' samples. The V gene is TRBV5-4 and the J gene is TRBJ2-3; 10 junctional bases match TRBD2. In nucleotides, the sequence is TGTGCCAGCAGCGATGGACTAGCGGCGACAGATACGCAGTATTTT. Its product reads: CASSDGLAATDTQYF.